These 30 T cell receptor beta chains originate from one sample sequenced in a study of blood T cells in healthy people across ages. With a J-beta primer mix and a sample-barcoded 5' primer, a second PCR ran about 6 to 11 cycles. MiXCR, applied by TCRdb to the 5' RACE reads, yields one record per CDR3 protein. The repertoire holds over 600,000 distinct CDR3 sequences, with 56% as singletons. The material sequenced was blood. The receptors were gathered from a man aged 40-55 years in good health.

In its sample, this clonotype was seen once. A much larger clone differs by one base, so this may be a read error. V gene TRBV6-2 or TRBV6-3 combines with J gene TRBJ2-7; the D call may be TRBD1 or TRBD2 (5 bases each). V shed 5 bases and J shed 2 bases, with 13 bases lying between them. The CDR3 runs 14 residues. Germline values: CDR1 MNHEY, CDR2 SVGEGT. The DNA of the CDR3 is TGTGCCAGCAGTGCCTGGGACGGTACCTACGAGCAGTACTTC. Protein: CASSAWDGTYEQYF.

This rearrangement joins TRBV12-3 or TRBV12-4 to TRBJ1-2; D gene unclear. The CDR3 totals 18 residues. V lost 5 bases to trimming and J lost 5 bases, with 27 bases between them. The CDR3 loop is CASSPHPSFHTIKYGYTF. The CDR3 bases are TGTGCCAGCAGTCCTCACCCGAGTTTCCACACCATAAAATATGGCTACACCTTC.

This clonotype was detected once. The chain recombines TRBV7-3 with TRBJ2-3; 7 nucleotides line up with TRBD1. Looked up from germline, CDR1 is SGHTA and CDR2 is FQGTGA. After removal of 2 bases from V and 1 base from J, the junction contained 9 bases not matched to a gene. The CDR3 sequence is 17 residues long. CDR3 DNA: TGTGCCAGCAGCTTACACCCAGACAGGGATCGCACAGATACGCAGTATTTT. Translating it yields CASSLHPDRDRTDTQYF. The complete variable domain, with remaining parts taken from reference TRBV7-3 and TRBJ2-3, reads GAGVSQTPSNKVTEKGKYVELRCDPISGHTALYWYRQSLGQGPEFLIYFQGTGAADDSGLPNDRFFAVRPEGSVSTLKIQRTERGDSAVYLCASSLHPDRDRTDTQYFGPGTRLTVL.

The V gene is TRBV4-2, the J gene TRBJ2-2; TRBD2 matches at 13 bases. J gave up 3 bases and V 5 bases, and 6 bases lay outside the gene matches. Germline assignment: CDR1 LGHNA and CDR2 YNFKEQ. CDR3 size: 17 residues. CDR3 sequence (DNA): TGTGCCAGCAGCGCAACTAGCGGGGGGGCAGACACCGGGGAGCTGTTTTTT. Translated: CASSATSGGADTGELFF.

The genes are TRBV29-1 and TRBJ1-2; D possibly corresponds to TRBD1 (5 bases). The CDR3 totals 11 residues. V gave up 4 bases and J gave up 8 bases, with 11 bases separating them. Germline V gene lookup returns CDR1 SQVTM and CDR2 ANQGSEA. The CDR3 sequence is CSVVGGVGYTF. As DNA, the CDR3 is TGCAGCGTTGTAGGAGGGGTCGGCTACACCTTC.

To note about this clonotype: Compared with germline, one end of the junction differs, possibly owing to a read error. This chain connects TRBV30 to TRBJ2-1, with D possibly being TRBD2 (5 bases). The V gene's germline CDR1 is GTSNPN and CDR2 SVGIG (reference sequence). The CDR3 runs 11 residues. The DNA for the CDR3 is TGTGCCGGGAGTGACCGGGATGAGCAGTTCTTC. Protein: CAGSDRDEQFF.

V gene TRBV7-2 combines with J gene TRBJ2-4, with 7 bases matching TRBD2. The J call may be wrong; the DNA end is better matched by TRBJ2-7. This CDR3 region has 13 residues. Germline V lookup: CDR1 SGHTA, CDR2 FQGNSA. In nucleotides, the CDR3 is TGTGCCAGCAGCTTGAGCGGGATTAACGAGCAGTACTTC. It yields the protein CASSLSGINEQYF.

The J gene is TRBJ2-3, the V gene TRBV4-3, with 11 bases fitting TRBD2. There are 16 residues in the CDR3. The J segment lost 1 base and the V segment lost 4 bases, leaving 4 bases of the junction unmatched. Per the germline V gene, CDR1 is LGHNA and CDR2 is YSLEER. CDR3 nucleotides: TGCGCCAGCAGCCCGACTAGCGGGATAGGCACAGATACGCAGTATTTT. It codes for CASSPTSGIGTDTQYF.

This clonotype was detected a few times. V and J are TRBV5-4 and TRBJ1-4, with a tentative D call TRBD1 (5 bases). The CDR3 spans 15 residues. Trimming left V 2 bases short and J 5 bases short, with 13 bases between. Germline loops: CDR1 SGHNT, CDR2 YYREEE (reference sequence). CDR3 coding DNA: TGTGCCAGCAGCTTAGACCCCGGGACGAATGAAAAACTGTTTTTT. Translated: CASSLDPGTNEKLFF.

The rearrangement joins TRBV6-5 to TRBJ2-1; 13 nucleotides agree with TRBD2. The CDR3 is made up of 19 amino acids. Germline-derived CDR1 and CDR2 are MNHEY and SVGAGI. The junction had 8 bases not matched to a gene; V was cut back by 2 bases and J by 1 base. In DNA, the CDR3 is TGTGCCAGCAGTTACGCCCGGACTAGCGGGAGATGGTCCTACAATGAGCAGTTCTTC. As protein: CASSYARTSGRWSYNEQFF.

This clonotype came up a few times. The chain recombines TRBV29-1 with TRBJ2-7; D is unclear. The germline V gene has CDR1 SQVTM and CDR2 ANQGSEA. The CDR3 loop spans 12 amino acids. V was shortened by 3 bases and J by 4 bases, with 10 bases between the two germline ends. CDR3 region: CSVEGRQYEQYF. As DNA, the CDR3 is TGCAGCGTTGAGGGCAGACAATACGAGCAGTACTTC.

The CDR3 nucleotides read TGTGCCACCAGTGAACAGGGGTTATCGCTTGGTGAGCAGTACTTC. Translated: CATSEQGLSLGEQYF. This chain joins TRBV24-1 and TRBJ2-7, with 7 bases aligning to TRBD1. The CDR3 length is 15 residues. CDR1 and CDR2 from the germline V gene are KGHDR and SFDVKD. With V trimmed by 4 bases and J by 7 bases, 12 bases remained unmatched.

This clonotype turned up a few times. The chain has TRBV7-2 and TRBJ2-5; 9 bases fit TRBD2. Trimming cost V 2 bases and J 6 bases; bases outside gene matches: 7. Germline values: CDR1 SGHTA, CDR2 FQGNSA. This CDR3 is 15 amino acids long. The CDR3 region is CASSLFAGGQQTQYF. DNA for the CDR3: TGTGCCAGCAGCTTATTTGCGGGGGGGCAGCAGACCCAGTACTTC.

This clonotype showed up many times. The V call is TRBV7-2, the J call TRBJ2-3; the match to TRBD2 covers 12 bases. J lost 0 bases, V lost 8 bases, and 3 bases had no gene match. The germline V gene encodes CDR1 SGHTA and CDR2 FQGNSA. The CDR3 spans 15 residues. CDR3 sequence (DNA): TGTGCCAGCGAAGGACTAGCGGGGAGCACAGATACGCAGTATTTT. Protein product: CASEGLAGSTDTQYF.

The genes are TRBV28 and TRBJ2-3, with TRBD1 identical over 8 bases. The CDR3 spans 17 residues. The V and J ends lost 10 bases and 4 bases, in that order; junction bases with no gene match: 19. The germline V gene has CDR1 MDHEN and CDR2 SYDVKM. The CDR3 region is CATMDRAQDAPADTQYF. CDR3 DNA: TGTGCCACCATGGACAGGGCACAAGACGCTCCGGCAGATACGCAGTATTTT.

This rearrangement joins TRBV5-1 to TRBJ1-1, with D maybe TRBD1 (6 bases). The germline V gene encodes CDR1 SGHRS and CDR2 YFSETQ. The CDR3 loop spans 14 amino acids. With 5 bases removed from V and 0 bases from J, the gap between germline ends came to 11 bases. Written as DNA, the CDR3 is TGCGCCAGCAGACAGGGAGTGGTGAACACTGAAGCTTTCTTT. It specifies CASRQGVVNTEAFF. Looking up the rest from reference TRBV5-1 and TRBJ1-1 gives the full variable domain: KAGVTQTPRYLIKTRGQQVTLSCSPISGHRSVSWYQQTPGQGLQFLFEYFSETQRNKGNFPGRFSGRQFSNSRSEMNVSTLELGDSALYLCASRQGVVNTEAFFGQGTRLTVV.

This CDR3 is CASSAGGNLEAEQYF. In DNA form, the CDR3 reads TGTGCCAGCAGCGCGGGGGGGAACCTGGAGGCCGAGCAGTACTTC. The chain links TRBV7-2 to TRBJ2-7; 9 positions match TRBD2. Trimming at V came to 5 bases and at J to 6 bases, leaving 11 bases not matched to a gene. Germline V gives CDR1 SGHTA, CDR2 FQGNSA. The CDR3 sequence is 15 residues long.

The chain carries TRBV20-1 and TRBJ1-6; D is unresolved. In germline, CDR1 is DFQATT, CDR2 SNEGSKA (reference sequence). CDR3 length: 16 residues. V lost 6 bases and J 1 base, leaving 16 bases between the germline ends. CDR3 in DNA: TGCAGTGCCCCCGGGCGGGTTGGGTCCTATAATTCACCCCTCCACTTT. Protein sequence: CSAPGRVGSYNSPLHF.

The chain is built from TRBV15 and TRBJ2-7; D might be TRBD2 (6 bases). The CDR3 totals 11 residues. V lost 7 bases and J lost 5, with 9 bases in between. Germline V gives CDR1 LNHNV, CDR2 YYDKDF (reference sequence). CDR3: CATKWGDEQYF. Here the CDR3 DNA reads TGTGCCACCAAATGGGGGGACGAGCAGTACTTC.

This clonotype was counted between two and nine times. The rearrangement joins TRBV28 to TRBJ2-3; weak D call: TRBD1 (6 bases). Deletions cut 5 bases from V and 5 bases from J, with 23 bases between. Germline CDR1 and CDR2: MDHEN and SYDVKM. This CDR3 is 17 amino acids long. CDR3 loop: CASSLLQTGPVGDTQYF. DNA for the CDR3: TGTGCCAGCAGTCTATTGCAGACAGGACCTGTCGGAGATACGCAGTATTTT.

This clonotype was seen many times. The chain recombines TRBV20-1 with TRBJ2-5, with D possibly being TRBD1 or TRBD2 (5 bases each). V lost 2 bases and J lost 1, with 14 bases in between. This CDR3 is 15 amino acids long. CDR1 DFQATT and CDR2 SNEGSKA come from the germline V gene (reference sequence). The CDR3 DNA is TGCAGTGCTAGACTCTTAACCGGGGCCCAAGAGACCCAGTACTTC. This encodes CSARLLTGAQETQYF.

The J gene is TRBJ2-1, the V gene TRBV4-3; 9 bases map to TRBD2. CDR1 LGHNA and CDR2 YSLEER come from the germline V gene. The V segment lost 0 bases and the J segment 2 bases; nucleotides outside the gene matches: 5. The CDR3 is 17 amino acids. For the CDR3, the DNA is TGCGCCAGCAGCCAAGAACCTAGCGGGGCGACCTACAATGAGCAGTTCTTC. Amino acid sequence: CASSQEPSGATYNEQFF.

Only a few counts were recorded for this clonotype. This chain joins TRBV29-1 and TRBJ1-2; no clear D gene. Trimming shortened V by 1 base and J by 4 bases, and 13 bases separated the two germline ends. The CDR3 extends over 14 amino acids. Per the germline V gene, CDR1 is SQVTM and CDR2 is ANQGSEA. The CDR3 spells CSVEVGTVGYGYTF. CDR3 DNA sequence: TGCAGCGTTGAAGTCGGCACCGTAGGCTATGGCTACACCTTC.

This chain joins TRBV3-1 and TRBJ1-4; tentative D call: TRBD1 (6 bases). V was clipped by 3 bases and J by 5 bases, with 10 bases between them. Germline V gene sequence: CDR1 LGHDT, CDR2 YNNKEL (reference sequence). The length of the CDR3 is 14 residues. CDR3 amino acids: CASSQRQANEKLFF. The CDR3 coding sequence is TGTGCCAGCAGCCAGAGACAGGCCAATGAAAAACTGTTTTTT.

The V gene is TRBV29-1, the J gene TRBJ1-2; perhaps TRBD1 as D (6 bases). V dropped 7 bases and J dropped 7 bases, with 22 bases sitting between them. This CDR3 contains 14 residues. CDR1 and CDR2 (germline): SQVTM, ANQGSEA. The CDR3 loop is CSGGGTGLLGGYTF. The CDR3 DNA follows: TGCAGCGGAGGGGGAACAGGACTTCTGGGTGGCTACACCTTC.

V gene TRBV6-5 combines with J gene TRBJ2-1, with D possibly TRBD2 on 6 matching bases. The CDR3 is 12 amino acids. The germline V gene has CDR1 MNHEY and CDR2 SVGAGI. V dropped 6 bases and J dropped 10 bases, with 13 bases sitting between them. Here the CDR3 reads CASSGLRGEQFF. CDR3 DNA: TGTGCCAGCAGCGGACTCCGGGGGGAGCAGTTCTTC.

The rearrangement uses TRBV7-8 and TRBJ2-2; tentatively, D is TRBD1 (5 bases). Germline V gene sequence: CDR1 SGHVS, CDR2 FQNEAQ. The CDR3 is 14 residues long. The germline V and J ends were trimmed by 3 bases and 4 bases, with 9 bases remaining between them. The CDR3 DNA sequence: TGTGCCAGCAGCTTGAAAAGGGGCACCGGGGAGCTGTTTTTT. It translates to CASSLKRGTGELFF.

The J gene is TRBJ1-1, the V gene TRBV4-3; 9 nucleotides align to TRBD1. Looked up from germline, CDR1 is LGHNA and CDR2 is YSLEER. The V and J ends lost 5 bases and 7 bases, in that order; junction bases with no gene match: 8. The CDR3 contains 14 residues. The CDR3 sequence: CASSAGQGSDEAFF. The DNA of the CDR3 is TGCGCCAGCAGCGCTGGACAGGGGTCGGATGAAGCTTTCTTT.

The chain links TRBV4-3 to TRBJ2-1, with D possibly matching TRBD2 (6 bases). CDR1 LGHNA and CDR2 YSLEER come from the germline V gene. This CDR3 comprises 15 residues. V lost 0 bases and J lost 6, with 12 bases in between. In DNA form, the CDR3 reads TGCGCCAGCAGCCAAGATTGGAGGGTTCGCAATGAGCAGTTCTTC. Its translation is CASSQDWRVRNEQFF.

The chain joins TRBV3-1 to TRBJ2-5; no reliable D call. The tail of the sequence fits TRBJ2-7 better, so the J call may be wrong. CDR3 length: 13 residues. Germline lookup yields CDR1 LGHDT and CDR2 YNNKEL (reference sequence). The CDR3 sequence is CASSQVGAYEQYF. In nucleotides, the CDR3 is TGTGCCAGCAGCCAAGTTGGGGCCTACGAGCAGTACTTC.